The clone carrying this T cell receptor beta chain has ten or more counts. Antigen: not known. Amplification of TCR beta CDR3 regions used RNA as the template. A first-round RT-PCR of the TCR CDR3 used the HTBI primer set. TCRdb itself ran the multiplex PCR reads through MiXCR, one entry per CDR3 protein. The sample includes about 250,000 distinct CDR3 sequences, more than 20% of them seen just once. Out of roughly 9.1 ml of fresh peripheral blood came the PBMCs. The CDR3 totals 13 residues. Between the trimmed V and J ends, which lost 3 bases and 2 bases, there was a span of 7 bases. The germline gives CDR1 MNHEY, CDR2 SMNVEV (reference sequence). These data belong to a study of T cells in Graves' hyperthyroidism and ophthalmopathy. General study findings and limits: In simple terms, a model built on 13 V-J features told ophthalmopathy apart from stable hyperthyroidism. Model output signaled ophthalmopathy a median 6.5 months ahead of onset.

Sequencing input: blood. This clonotype originated in a woman in her forties with Graves' ophthalmopathy. The V gene is TRBV27, the J gene TRBJ2-5, with D possibly TRBD2 on 6 matching bases. CDR3 sequence: CASSFGTQETQYF. The CDR3 DNA reads as TGTGCCAGCAGTTTTGGGACTCAAGAGACCCAGTACTTC.